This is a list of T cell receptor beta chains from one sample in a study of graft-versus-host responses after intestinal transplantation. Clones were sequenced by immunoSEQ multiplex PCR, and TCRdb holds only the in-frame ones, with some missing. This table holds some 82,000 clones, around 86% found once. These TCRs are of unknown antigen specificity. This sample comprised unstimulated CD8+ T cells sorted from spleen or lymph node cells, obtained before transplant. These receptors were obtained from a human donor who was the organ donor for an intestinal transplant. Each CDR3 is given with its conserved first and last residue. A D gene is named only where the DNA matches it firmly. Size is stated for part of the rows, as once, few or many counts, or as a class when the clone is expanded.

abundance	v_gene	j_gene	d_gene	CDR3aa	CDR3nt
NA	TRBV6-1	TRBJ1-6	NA	CASSEEALRKPDSPLHF	TGTGCCAGCAGTGAAGAGGCTCTACGGAAACCCGATTCACCCCTCCACTTT
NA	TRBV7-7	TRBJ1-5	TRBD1	CASSCPGTGESNQPQHF	TGTGCCAGCAGCTGTCCCGGGACAGGGGAATCAAATCAGCCCCAGCATTTT
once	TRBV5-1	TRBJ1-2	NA	CASSLGPARMEGYTF	TGCGCCAGCAGCTTGGGGCCCGCCCGAATGGAGGGCTACACCTTC
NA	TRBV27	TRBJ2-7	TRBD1	CASSLGGTGGYEQYF	TGTGCCAGCAGTTTAGGGGGGACAGGGGGGTACGAGCAGTACTTC
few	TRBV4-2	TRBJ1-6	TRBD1	CASSGTESSPLHF	TGTGCCAGCTCCGGGACAGAAAGTTCACCCCTCCACTTT
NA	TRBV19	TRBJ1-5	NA	CASSISGGGWQPQHF	TGTGCCAGTAGTATTTCGGGAGGGGGATGGCAGCCCCAGCATTTT
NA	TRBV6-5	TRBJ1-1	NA	CASSESAWEAFF	TGTGCCAGCAGTGAATCAGCCTGGGAAGCTTTCTTT
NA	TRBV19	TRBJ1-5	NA	CASSIDSPLAAQYLNQPQHF	TGTGCCAGTAGTATAGATTCCCCCCTCGCAGCACAATATCTCAATCAGCCCCAGCATTTT
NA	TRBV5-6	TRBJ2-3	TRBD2	CASSSLAGGSSDTQYF	TGTGCCAGCAGCTCTCTAGCGGGGGGTAGCTCAGATACGCAGTATTTT
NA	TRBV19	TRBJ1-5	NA	CASSIDLWGNQPQHF	TGTGCCAGTAGTATAGACCTGTGGGGCAATCAGCCCCAGCATTTT
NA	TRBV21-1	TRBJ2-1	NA	CASSGTGGYNEQFF	TGTGCCAGCAGCGGGACAGGGGGCTACAATGAGCAGTTCTTC